This passage covers 17 T cell receptor beta chains from one sample sequenced in a study of CD8 T cells in Susac syndrome. Random hexamers were used to reverse transcribe the RNA input (about 0.5 to 1 ug). TCRdb reprocessed the immunoSEQ multiplex PCR reads with MiXCR, giving one entry per CDR3 protein. The sample holds around 300,000 distinct CDR3 sequences; roughly nine tenths are singletons and the top ten take more than 0.06%. Sample: CD4+ T cells from PBMCs. Receptors originate from a human donor with multiple sclerosis.

V and J are TRBV19 and TRBJ2-2; D unclear. Trimming left V 7 bases short and J 0 bases short, with 9 bases between. The germline CDR1 and CDR2 sequences are LNHDA and SQIVND (reference sequence). The CDR3 extends over 14 amino acids. In DNA, the CDR3 is TGTGCCAGTACTCTTCACTCGAACACCGGGGAGCTGTTTTTT. Its protein is CASTLHSNTGELFF.

The rearrangement links TRBV12-3 or TRBV12-4 to TRBJ2-7; 7 nucleotides align to TRBD2. With V trimmed by 7 bases and J by 3 bases, 12 bases remained unmatched. This CDR3 has 15 amino acids. The CDR3 region has the DNA TGTGCCAGCACCCTTTGGGGGAGGGCCCGCTACGAGCAGTACTTC. This codes for CASTLWGRARYEQYF.

The rearrangement joins TRBV3-1 to TRBJ2-7, with D possibly TRBD2 on 6 matching bases. Germline V gene sequence: CDR1 LGHDT, CDR2 YNNKEL (reference sequence). The CDR3 is made up of 14 amino acids. Deletions cut 6 bases from V and 5 bases from J, with 17 bases between. The CDR3 DNA sequence: TGTGCCAGCAGTTGGCTGGGGGGAAGGCACGAGCAGTACTTC. This encodes CASSWLGGRHEQYF.

V is TRBV7-2 and J is TRBJ1-2; no clear D gene. CDR3 length equals 15 residues. CDR1 is SGHTA and CDR2 is FQGNSA in the germline V gene. V gave up 3 bases and J gave up 4 bases, with 15 bases separating them. This chain's CDR3 is CASSFGSQETYGYTF. The CDR3 region has the DNA TGTGCCAGCAGCTTTGGTAGCCAGGAGACCTATGGCTACACCTTC.

The V call is TRBV19, the J call TRBJ2-2; a weak D match, TRBD2 (5 bases). CDR1 and CDR2 (germline): LNHDA, SQIVND (reference sequence). Trimming left V 3 bases short and J 3 bases short, with 11 bases between. CDR3 size: 15 residues. The CDR3 is CASSIYQDYTGELFF. The CDR3 DNA reads as TGTGCCAGTAGTATCTACCAGGACTACACCGGGGAGCTGTTTTTT. Together with reference TRBV19 and TRBJ2-2, the CDR3 gives the full variable domain: DGGITQSPKYLFRKEGQNVTLSCEQNLNHDAMYWYRQDPGQGLRLIYYSQIVNDFQKGDIAEGYSVSREKKESFPLTVTSAQKNPTAFYLCASSIYQDYTGELFFGEGSRLTVL.

V is TRBV14 and J is TRBJ2-3, with D maybe TRBD1 (6 bases). The CDR3 consists of 14 residues. Germline V gives CDR1 SGHDN, CDR2 FVKESK. V lost 1 base and J 1 base, leaving 6 bases between the germline ends. The CDR3 is CASSQGTGTDTQYF. The CDR3 DNA follows: TGTGCCAGCAGCCAAGGGACAGGCACAGATACGCAGTATTTT.

The chain links TRBV20-1 to TRBJ2-2; maybe TRBD2 (6 bases). Looked up from germline, CDR1 is DFQATT and CDR2 is SNEGSKA (reference sequence). The V end was cut by 3 bases, the J end by 0 bases, with 11 bases between. There are 15 residues in the CDR3. CDR3 loop: CSASVGGTNTGELFF. Written as DNA, the CDR3 is TGCAGTGCTAGTGTGGGGGGAACGAACACCGGGGAGCTGTTTTTT.

The chain employs TRBV19 and TRBJ2-5; D may be TRBD1 (6 bases). Trimming pared 4 bases from V and 7 bases from J, leaving 19 bases between. This CDR3 spans 15 amino acids. Germline CDR1 reads LNHDA; CDR2 reads SQIVND (reference sequence). This CDR3 reads CASSTSRDTRGTQYF. For the CDR3, the DNA is TGTGCCAGTAGTACCTCCCGGGACACCCGGGGGACCCAGTACTTC.

The J gene is TRBJ2-2, the V gene TRBV29-1; 7 bases line up with TRBD2. This CDR3 is built from 13 residues. Germline trimming cut 4 bases from V and 4 bases from J; bases unmatched to any gene: 3. Germline V gene sequence: CDR1 SQVTM, CDR2 ANQGSEA. CDR3 DNA: TGCAGCGTTGGTTTAGCGGGCACCGGGGAGCTGTTTTTT. Encoded protein: CSVGLAGTGELFF.

In DNA form, the CDR3 reads TGTGCCAGCACCGAGCGGTTCAGCTCCTACAATGAGCAGTTCTTC. Protein product: CASTERFSSYNEQFF. This sequence joins TRBV2 and TRBJ2-1; the D gene is possibly TRBD2 (5 bases). Per the germline V gene, CDR1 is SNHLY and CDR2 is FYNNEI. Trimming left V 7 bases short and J 0 bases short, with 13 bases between. There are 15 residues in the CDR3.

The chain couples TRBV10-3 to TRBJ2-3; no definite D call. V shed 6 bases and J shed 2 bases, with 6 bases lying between them. The germline CDR1 and CDR2 sequences are ENHRY and SYGVKD. CDR3 size: 12 residues. This CDR3 is CAISPVTDTQYF. In nucleotides, the CDR3 is TGTGCCATCAGCCCCGTCACAGATACGCAGTATTTT.

The chain carries TRBV5-1 and TRBJ2-2; 8 nucleotides agree with TRBD2. V lost 2 bases and J lost 6; bases outside the gene matches: 18. Germline CDR1 SGHRS, CDR2 YFSETQ. The CDR3 covers 19 residues. The DNA for the CDR3 is TGCGCCAGCAGCTTCCTTAGCACCTTTCAGCGGGAGCTCGCCGGGGAGCTGTTTTTT. Protein sequence: CASSFLSTFQRELAGELFF.

The V gene is TRBV24-1, the J gene TRBJ1-1; TRBD1 aligns across 8 bases. Germline assignment: CDR1 KGHDR and CDR2 SFDVKD. Trimming at V came to 7 bases and at J to 5 bases, leaving 11 bases not matched to a gene. The CDR3 spans 15 residues. CDR3: CATRSRGRGDTEAFF. The CDR3 bases are TGTGCCACCAGATCCAGGGGGCGCGGGGATACTGAAGCTTTCTTT.

The gene calls are TRBV19 and TRBJ1-1; D is perhaps TRBD1 (5 bases). Germline V gene sequence: CDR1 LNHDA, CDR2 SQIVND (reference sequence). The germline V and J ends were trimmed by 6 bases and 10 bases, with 21 bases remaining between them. CDR3 length: 14 residues. The CDR3: CASRPLAGPGGAFF. The CDR3 coding sequence is TGTGCCAGTAGACCTCTCGCTGGGCCGGGGGGAGCTTTCTTT.

This chain links TRBV7-9 with TRBJ2-7; the match to TRBD2 covers 8 bases. Trimming cost V 2 bases and J 8 bases; bases outside gene matches: 14. Germline-derived CDR1 and CDR2 are SEHNR and FQNEAQ (reference sequence). CDR3 size: 16 residues. The CDR3 coding sequence is TGTGCCAGCAGCTTAAGCGGCGGGAGGCCCCCAGAGCAGCAGTACTTC. Translating it yields CASSLSGGRPPEQQYF.

This clonotype was counted a single time. V and J are TRBV12-3 or TRBV12-4 and TRBJ2-7, with D possibly TRBD2 on 5 matching bases. This CDR3 has 14 amino acids. The germline V and J ends were trimmed by 0 bases and 7 bases, with 13 bases remaining between them. CDR3 residues: CASSLAYLRREQYF. In DNA, the CDR3 is TGTGCCAGCAGTTTAGCTTACCTGCGGAGGGAGCAGTACTTC.

The genes are TRBV6-2 or TRBV6-3 and TRBJ1-1; D is perhaps TRBD1 (6 bases). V lost 8 bases and J lost 5, with 9 bases in between. The length of the CDR3 is 11 residues. Germline CDR1 and CDR2: MNHEY and SVGEGT. CDR3 sequence reads: CASLRGTEAFF. The DNA for the CDR3 is TGTGCCAGCCTCAGGGGTACTGAAGCTTTCTTT.